This T cell receptor (beta chain) came from a study of shared clonotypes between healthy human individuals. On the study more broadly: CD4 naive and memory got three plates each, CD8 naive two, CD8 memory one. Study-wide points: What limited the represented genetic and exposure-history diversity was the small number of donors. For sorted subsets, rarefaction showed incomplete sequencing despite large depth.

All donors qualified as healthy HIV-negative adults and had experienced no recent acute infections or vaccinations. Germline V CDR1 and CDR2: MNHEY, SVGAGI. CDR3 length equals 14 residues. Trimming cost V 0 bases and J 2 bases, with 8 bases left between them. The data were produced by immunoSEQ multiplex PCR, yet TCRdb's version contains in-frame clones alone and is incomplete. The sample includes 1.4 million or so clones, approximately 98.5% of them seen just once. A note on this clone: The antigen is unknown. The same CDR3 can be traced to other DNA sequences in this sample.

The TCR sequence derives from a man younger than 40 in good health. Sequences were obtained from naive CD4+ T cells sorted from blood. As to subset: CD45RA+ positively selected. The V call is TRBV6-5, the J call TRBJ2-7; D may be TRBD2 (6 bases). This CDR3 reads CASSYSRGTYEQYF. The DNA for the CDR3 is TGTGCCAGCAGTTACTCGCGGGGAACCTACGAGCAGTACTTC.